This is a list of T cell receptor beta chains from one sample in a study of blood T cell repertoires in COVID-19. Libraries were prepared by immunoSEQ multiplex PCR; TCRdb keeps only in-frame clonotypes and omits some of them. The sample includes about 150,000 clones, around four fifths of them seen just once. The sequenced sample was peripheral blood. Receptors were obtained from a man between 65 and 79 years old with acute or convalescent COVID-19. Both conserved end residues are part of each CDR3. The order of the fields is J gene, V gene, CDR3 protein.

TRBJ1-2 TRBV19 CASSPQGGASYGYTF
TRBJ1-5 TRBV28 CASSLGGVRGDQPQHF
TRBJ2-5 TRBV5-8 CASSLGQAGETQYF
TRBJ1-2 TRBV11-2 CASSPGRANYGYTF
TRBJ1-2 TRBV5-1 CASSPTTGGDNYGYTF
TRBJ2-5 TRBV3-1/TRBV3-2 CASSQGDLRGTQYF
TRBJ2-5 TRBV4-1 CASSQTGGQETQYF
TRBJ1-1 TRBV24-1 CATGYEGAPKDTEAFF
TRBJ1-6 TRBV19 CASSIGQFSSYNSPLHF
TRBJ2-5 TRBV3-1/TRBV3-2 CASSSLMGQGLTQYF
TRBJ2-1 TRBV10-2 CASFAGSRDEQFF
TRBJ1-1 TRBV24-1 CATSDPQGSSEAFF
TRBJ2-5 TRBV12-3/TRBV12-4 CAAARTDQETQYF
TRBJ2-3 TRBV18 CASSRQPGADTQYF
TRBJ2-1 TRBV27 CASSMGGAHFNEQFF
TRBJ2-5 TRBV7-9 CASSDRTGRETQYF
TRBJ1-1 TRBV25-1 CASSLQLNTEAFF
TRBJ2-5 TRBV24-1 CATSDPAPYRGQGEETQYF
TRBJ2-7 TRBV2 CASSTRLTVDFPYEQYF
TRBJ1-6 TRBV9 CASSVGQGIENSPLHF
TRBJ2-5 TRBV28 CASSEGARETQYF
TRBJ2-7 TRBV2 CASIREVAGGEQYF
TRBJ2-3 TRBV5-5 CASSSSRGSNTQYF
TRBJ2-7 TRBV20-1 CSASLASPYEQYF
TRBJ1-2 TRBV10-3 CAISGQGTYGYTF
TRBJ1-4 TRBV12-3/TRBV12-4 CASSRQGGEKLFF